Shown below are 29 T cell receptor beta chains from a single sample sequenced in a study of CD8+ T cells in alopecia areata (dated by TCRdb to 2016 to 2018). Library construction relied on the immunoSEQ multiplex PCR assay. RNA was extracted from all samples and reverse transcribed into cDNA, which served as template for TCR sequencing. In its TCRdb copy, this immuneACCESS table keeps in-frame sequences only and misses some clones. Where compared with another copy, unresolved V genes explain less than half of these, and the others have no known cause. Within this sample are about 260,000 clones, with 45% to 70% of them counted one time only. The ten largest account for about 0.89% of the sample. This specimen's treatment or condition label, interpreted: oral pan-JAK inhibitor, 5-10 mg twice daily. Sequences were derived from CD4+ T cells sorted from blood, sampled at week 52, from a patient treated with tofacitinib. The receptors come from a human donor with alopecia areata.

This clone came up a few times. The chain links TRBV9 to TRBJ2-6; weak D call: TRBD1 (5 bases). The CDR3 is 15 amino acids. Trimming cost V 4 bases and J 1 base, with 9 bases left between them. Germline CDR1 SGDLS, CDR2 YYNGEE. In DNA form, the CDR3 reads TGTGCCAGCAGCCCCCAGGGTTCTGGGGCCAACGTCCTGACTTTC. Translation: CASSPQGSGANVLTF.

This chain links TRBV9 with TRBJ1-1, with D tentatively TRBD1 (5 bases). This CDR3 is 15 amino acids long. Germline CDR1 reads SGDLS; CDR2 reads YYNGEE. V dropped 0 bases and J dropped 5 bases, with 14 bases sitting between them. CDR3 in DNA: TGTGCCAGCAGCGTAGGTTACGGGGGATATACTGAAGCTTTCTTT. This translates into CASSVGYGGYTEAFF.

This sequence joins TRBV7-6 and TRBJ2-7, with 14 bases identical to TRBD2. Germline trimming cut 5 bases from V and 3 bases from J; bases unmatched to any gene: 3. CDR3 length: 15 residues. CDR1 and CDR2 (germline): SGHVS, FNYEAQ. CDR3 sequence (DNA): TGTGCCAGCAGCCAGACTAGCGGGGGGGGCTACGAGCAGTACTTC. It translates to CASSQTSGGGYEQYF. The whole variable domain, filled in from reference TRBV7-6 and TRBJ2-7, reads GAGVSQSPRYKVTKRGQDVALRCDPISGHVSLYWYRQALGQGPEFLTYFNYEAQQDKSGLPNDRFSAERPEGSISTLTIQRTEQRDSAMYRCASSQTSGGGYEQYFGPGTRLTVT.

This rearrangement joins TRBV6-5 to TRBJ2-7; D is tentatively TRBD1 or TRBD2 (5 bases each). CDR1 and CDR2 from the germline V gene are MNHEY and SVGAGI. V dropped 8 bases and J dropped 4 bases, with 12 bases sitting between them. CDR3 length equals 12 residues. The CDR3 DNA reads TGTGCCAGCCAATCCGGGGCTTACGAGCAGTACTTC. Its translation: CASQSGAYEQYF.

The chain employs TRBV2 and TRBJ1-1; 8 bases line up with TRBD1. Germline CDR1 SNHLY, CDR2 FYNNEI. The trim removed 10 bases at V and 4 bases at J, leaving 11 bases unmatched. The CDR3 covers 14 residues. For the CDR3, the DNA is TGTGCCACCGCGCCCAGGGGGCTTGGCACTGAAGCTTTCTTT. Translated: CATAPRGLGTEAFF.

The V gene is TRBV23-1, the J gene TRBJ1-2; 7 nucleotides match TRBD1. TRBV23-1 is treated as an ORF (open reading frame) with a function not yet certain. The V segment lost 4 bases and the J segment 10 bases; nucleotides outside the gene matches: 6. CDR3 length: 12 residues. The CDR3 region has the DNA TGCGCCAGCAGTCTCGTCAGGGGGTCCTACACCTTC. Translated, it gives CASSLVRGSYTF.

The CDR3 sequence is CASSFMRGQQETQYF. In DNA form, the CDR3 reads TGTGCCAGCAGCTTTATGAGGGGACAGCAAGAGACCCAGTACTTC. This chain connects TRBV7-6 to TRBJ2-5, with TRBD1 matching 7 bases. CDR3 length: 15 amino acids. J gave up 2 bases and V 3 bases, and 6 bases lay outside the gene matches. Looked up from germline, CDR1 is SGHVS and CDR2 is FNYEAQ.

The rearrangement joins TRBV30 to TRBJ2-2; unclear D gene. The V and J ends lost 8 bases and 1 base respectively, with 8 bases between them. This CDR3 spans 12 amino acids. Germline CDR1 and CDR2: GTSNPN and SVGIG (reference sequence). CDR3 in amino acids: CANRKNTGELFF. The CDR3 nucleotides are TGTGCCAATAGGAAGAACACCGGGGAGCTGTTTTTT.

The chain combines TRBV7-2 with TRBJ2-7, with D uncertain. In germline, CDR1 is SGHTA, CDR2 FQGNSA. V gave up 0 bases and J gave up 0 bases, with 12 bases separating them. This CDR3 comprises 16 residues. The CDR3 protein is CASSLAGFRLSYEQYF. For the CDR3, the DNA is TGTGCCAGCAGCTTAGCAGGGTTCCGCCTCTCCTACGAGCAGTACTTC.

The V gene is TRBV29-1, the J gene TRBJ2-3; D not resolved. V lost 2 bases to trimming and J lost 2 bases, with 2 bases between them. Germline V gives CDR1 SQVTM, CDR2 ANQGSEA. The CDR3 is made up of 11 amino acids. The CDR3 nucleotides read TGCAGCGTTGAATACACAGATACGCAGTATTTT. Translating gives CSVEYTDTQYF.

The chain combines TRBV11-2 with TRBJ2-7, with 13 positions matching TRBD2. The V and J ends lost 4 bases and 3 bases, in that order; junction bases with no gene match: 3. The length of the CDR3 is 15 residues. Germline lookup yields CDR1 SGHAT and CDR2 FQNNGV. DNA for the CDR3: TGTGCCAGCAGCTCCGGACTAGCGGGGGTCTACGAGCAGTACTTC. As protein: CASSSGLAGVYEQYF.

With respect to this clone: This same CDR3 is encoded by further DNA sequences in the sample. V usage is TRBV7-2 and J usage is TRBJ1-1; perhaps TRBD1 as D (5 bases). In germline, CDR1 is SGHTA, CDR2 FQGNSA. Deletions cut 5 bases from V and 2 bases from J, with 12 bases between. The CDR3 consists of 14 residues. The CDR3 sequence is CASSPGRGNTEAFF. Written as DNA, the CDR3 is TGTGCCAGCAGCCCGGGGCGGGGAAACACTGAAGCTTTCTTT.

The chain joins TRBV9 to TRBJ2-1; 8 bases agree with TRBD1. V shed 3 bases, J shed 8 bases, and the junction held 7 bases outside the gene matches. The CDR3 totals 14 residues. Germline V gene sequence: CDR1 SGDLS, CDR2 YYNGEE. The CDR3 protein is CASSARTGLDEQFF. DNA for the CDR3: TGTGCCAGCAGCGCCCGGACAGGGTTGGATGAGCAGTTCTTC. Filled out from reference TRBV9 and TRBJ2-1, the complete variable domain reads DSGVTQTPKHLITATGQRVTLRCSPRSGDLSVYWYQQSLDQGLQFLIQYYNGEERAKGNILERFSAQQFPDLHSELNLSSLELGDSALYFCASSARTGLDEQFFGPGTRLTVL.

CDR3 sequence: CASSQVGRYTGELFF. Written as DNA, the CDR3 is TGCGCCAGCAGCCAAGTCGGCAGGTACACCGGGGAGCTGTTTTTT. V gene TRBV4-1 combines with J gene TRBJ2-2; D gene unclear. Germline V gives CDR1 MGHRA, CDR2 YSYEKL. Trimming left V 1 base short and J 3 bases short, with 9 bases between. The CDR3 has 15 residues.

This sequence joins TRBV7-2 and TRBJ2-5, with 8 bases lining up with TRBD2. V shed 2 bases, J shed 5 bases, and the junction held 7 bases outside the gene matches. The CDR3 contains 15 residues. CDR1 and CDR2 from the germline V gene are SGHTA and FQGNSA. The DNA of the CDR3 is TGTGCCAGCAGCTTATTCGGGGGGGCCAGGGAGACCCAGTACTTC. Its translation: CASSLFGGARETQYF.

The rearrangement uses TRBV4-1 and TRBJ1-2; TRBD1 agrees at 7 bases. CDR3 length: 14 residues. Germline trimming cut 1 base from V and 6 bases from J; bases unmatched to any gene: 5. The germline V gene has CDR1 MGHRA and CDR2 YSYEKL. The CDR3 sequence: CASSQADRVNGYTF. The CDR3 region has the DNA TGCGCCAGCAGCCAAGCTGACAGGGTGAATGGCTACACCTTC.

The chain's CDR3 is CSARRNEKLFF. DNA of the CDR3: TGCAGCGCCCGGCGGAATGAAAAACTGTTTTTT. The rearrangement links TRBV29-1 to TRBJ1-4; D remains ambiguous. The CDR3 consists of 11 residues. Germline CDR1 SQVTM, CDR2 ANQGSEA. The V end was cut by 7 bases, the J end by 5 bases, with 8 bases between.

Written as DNA, the CDR3 is TGTGCCAGCAGTTTAGCACCCTTCGATGAGCAGTTCTTC. Residues: CASSLAPFDEQFF. The gene calls are TRBV27 and TRBJ2-1; no clear D gene. Germline loops: CDR1 MNHEY, CDR2 SMNVEV (reference sequence). Trimming pared 2 bases from V and 8 bases from J, leaving 10 bases between. The CDR3 has 13 residues.

This chain uses TRBV7-2 with TRBJ2-3; 11 bases map to TRBD1. The length of the CDR3 is 16 residues. The trim removed 1 base at V and 6 bases at J, leaving 6 bases unmatched. Per the germline V gene, CDR1 is SGHTA and CDR2 is FQGNSA. In nucleotides, the CDR3 is TGTGCCAGCAGCTTAGTAGGGACAGGGGGTACCGATACGCAGTATTTT. Amino acids: CASSLVGTGGTDTQYF.

The chain recombines TRBV29-1 with TRBJ1-2; perhaps TRBD1 as D (6 bases). V lost 4 bases, J lost 5 bases, and 14 bases lay in between. The length of the CDR3 is 13 residues. Germline CDR1 SQVTM, CDR2 ANQGSEA. The DNA for the CDR3 is TGCAGCGTTGGGGGGGCTCAGCGGTATGGCTACACCTTC. It translates to CSVGGAQRYGYTF. Full variable domain (remainder filled in from reference TRBV29-1 and TRBJ1-2): SAVISQKPSRDICQRGTSLTIQCQVDSQVTMMFWYRQQPGQSLTLIATANQGSEATYESGFVIDKFPISRPNLTFSTLTVSNMSPEDSSIYLCSVGGAQRYGYTFGSGTRLTVV.

This clone showed up just a few times. This chain links TRBV30 with TRBJ1-1, with TRBD1 as a possible D gene (5 bases). The CDR3 is made up of 18 amino acids. Trimming took 0 bases from V and 1 from J, leaving 21 bases between them. Germline values: CDR1 GTSNPN, CDR2 SVGIG (reference sequence). The CDR3 loop is CAWSVPLGQGFKNTEAFF. CDR3 nucleotides: TGTGCCTGGAGTGTACCCCTCGGGCAGGGCTTTAAGAACACTGAAGCTTTCTTT.

Worth noting for this clone: This specimen includes other DNA sequences encoding the same CDR3. This CDR3 is CASSLDTYNEQFF. CDR3 nucleotides: TGTGCCAGCAGCTTAGATACTTACAATGAGCAGTTCTTC. The chain uses TRBV7-3 and TRBJ2-1; no reliable D call. Germline V gene lookup returns CDR1 SGHTA and CDR2 FQGTGA. V lost 2 bases and J 4 bases, leaving 6 bases between the germline ends. This CDR3 region has 13 residues.

The chain recombines TRBV5-1 with TRBJ2-2, with 9 positions matching TRBD1. This CDR3 comprises 15 residues. V shed 4 bases, J shed 2 bases, and the junction held 3 bases outside the gene matches. Germline CDR1 and CDR2: SGHRS and YFSETQ. CDR3 region: CASSLTGGNTGELFF. The DNA of the CDR3 is TGCGCCAGCAGCCTGACAGGGGGAAACACCGGGGAGCTGTTTTTT.

The chain has TRBV27 and TRBJ1-6, with TRBD1 identical over 10 bases. After removal of 2 bases from V and 7 bases from J, the junction contained 8 bases not matched to a gene. Per germline, CDR1 MNHEY and CDR2 SMNVEV (reference sequence). The CDR3 spans 17 residues. CDR3 in DNA: TGTGCCAGCAGTTTAGCTTCACCGGGACAGGGGAATTCACCCCTCCACTTT. Translation gives CASSLASPGQGNSPLHF.

The chain has TRBV7-2 and TRBJ2-3; D not certain. Germline V gene sequence: CDR1 SGHTA, CDR2 FQGNSA. The CDR3 sequence is 16 residues long. V gave up 1 base and J gave up 2 bases, with 13 bases separating them. The CDR3: CASSLEASIYTDTQYF. For the CDR3, the DNA is TGTGCCAGCAGCTTAGAGGCTAGTATCTACACAGATACGCAGTATTTT.

The rearrangement links TRBV27 to TRBJ1-2; D call uncertain. Trimming left V 5 bases short and J 2 bases short, with 18 bases between. The germline CDR1 and CDR2 sequences are MNHEY and SMNVEV (reference sequence). The CDR3 runs 16 residues. Here the CDR3 DNA reads TGTGCCAGCAGTCTACTTCTGGCGGGAAGGAACTATGGCTACACCTTC. This codes for CASSLLLAGRNYGYTF.

A word on this clone: This specimen includes other DNA sequences encoding the same CDR3. The chain couples TRBV5-1 to TRBJ2-3; D uncertain. CDR3 length: 13 residues. V was pared by 0 bases and J by 0 bases, with 2 bases between. Per the germline V gene, CDR1 is SGHRS and CDR2 is YFSETQ. CDR3 in amino acids: CASSLGSTDTQYF. The DNA for the CDR3 is TGCGCCAGCAGCTTGGGCAGCACAGATACGCAGTATTTT.

The chain uses TRBV29-1 and TRBJ1-1, with 7 bases lining up with TRBD1. The CDR3 extends over 12 amino acids. In germline, CDR1 is SQVTM, CDR2 ANQGSEA. After removal of 5 bases from V and 1 base from J, the junction contained 1 base not matched to a gene. The CDR3 DNA reads as TGCAGCGTTCACAGGGGGAACACTGAAGCTTTCTTT. Translating it yields CSVHRGNTEAFF.

The rearrangement uses TRBV25-1 and TRBJ2-7; 7 nucleotides align to TRBD2. The CDR3 sequence is 15 residues long. In germline, CDR1 is MGHDK, CDR2 SYGVNS. V shed 3 bases, J shed 5 bases, and the junction held 10 bases outside the gene matches. CDR3 protein: CASSDGAWEGHEQYF. The CDR3 coding sequence is TGTGCCAGCAGTGACGGGGCCTGGGAGGGCCACGAGCAGTACTTC.